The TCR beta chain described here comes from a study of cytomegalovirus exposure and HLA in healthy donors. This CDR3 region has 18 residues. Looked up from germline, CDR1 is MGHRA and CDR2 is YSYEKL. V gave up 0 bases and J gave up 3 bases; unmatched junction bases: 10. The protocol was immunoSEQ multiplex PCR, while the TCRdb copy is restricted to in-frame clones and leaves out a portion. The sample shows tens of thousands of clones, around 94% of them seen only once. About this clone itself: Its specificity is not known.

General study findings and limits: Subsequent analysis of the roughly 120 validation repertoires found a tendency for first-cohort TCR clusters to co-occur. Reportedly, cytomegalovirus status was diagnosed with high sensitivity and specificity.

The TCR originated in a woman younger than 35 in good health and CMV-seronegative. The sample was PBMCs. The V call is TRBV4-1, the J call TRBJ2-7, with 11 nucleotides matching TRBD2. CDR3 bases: TGCGCCAGCAGCCAAGATCCGCAAACTAGCGGGGGTTTCTACGAGCAGTACTTC. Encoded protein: CASSQDPQTSGGFYEQYF.